Below, 20 T cell receptor beta chains from the same sample are listed, as sequenced in a study of blood T cell repertoires in COVID-19. Produced via immunoSEQ multiplex PCR; TCRdb's table is partial and in-frame only. Seen here are 90,000 or so clones, 55% to 80% observed once, and the top ten hold around 23%. Input material: peripheral blood. The source of these receptors is a woman aged 55-69 years in a cohort sampled during active or convalescent COVID-19.

This clone has just a few counts. In DNA, the CDR3 is TGCGCCAGCAGCGTGGCCTCCGGGGCTGGAAACACCATATATTTT. Translation gives CASSVASGAGNTIYF. The J gene is TRBJ1-3, the V gene TRBV5-1, with D uncertain. Between the trimmed V and J ends, which lost 4 bases and 2 bases, there was a span of 13 bases. The CDR3 consists of 15 residues. CDR1 SGHRS and CDR2 YFSETQ come from the germline V gene.

This clone was seen a handful of times. This chain joins TRBV5-1 and TRBJ2-3, with a weak D call TRBD2 (5 bases). V dropped 0 bases and J dropped 5 bases, with 22 bases sitting between them. Germline V gene data show CDR1 as SGHRS and CDR2 as YFSETQ. The CDR3 has 18 amino acids. The CDR3 spells CASSLAGLAASAQDTQYF. CDR3 nucleotide sequence: TGCGCCAGCAGCTTGGCTGGTCTAGCCGCCTCAGCACAAGATACGCAGTATTTT.

The chain joins TRBV7-9 to TRBJ2-5, with unresolved D. In germline, CDR1 is SEHNR, CDR2 FQNEAQ (reference sequence). CDR3 size: 14 residues. Between the trimmed V and J ends, which lost 2 bases and 2 bases, there was a span of 9 bases. In nucleotides, the CDR3 is TGTGCCAGCAGCTTATCAAGCCTTCAAGAGACCCAGTACTTC. As protein: CASSLSSLQETQYF.

The V and J genes are TRBV5-1 and TRBJ2-3, with 7 bases fitting TRBD1. The CDR3 is 16 residues long. V was clipped by 4 bases and J by 4 bases; unmatched bases: 12. The germline V gene has CDR1 SGHRS and CDR2 YFSETQ. The CDR3 DNA follows: TGCGCCAGCAGCCCGAGACAGGGTGGTTTCGCAGATACGCAGTATTTT. Protein: CASSPRQGGFADTQYF.

This rearrangement joins TRBV15 to TRBJ2-5; 7 nucleotides agree with TRBD1. CDR1 and CDR2 from the germline V gene are LNHNV and YYDKDF (reference sequence). V lost 5 bases and J lost 0; bases outside the gene matches: 6. The CDR3 contains 15 residues. The CDR3 spells CATSAQTGYQETQYF. DNA for the CDR3: TGTGCCACCAGCGCGCAGACAGGGTACCAAGAGACCCAGTACTTC.

The J gene is TRBJ1-2, the V gene TRBV19; 7 bases line up with TRBD1. Trimming removed 5 bases from V and 5 bases from J; junction bases left unmatched: 2. Per germline, CDR1 LNHDA and CDR2 SQIVND (reference sequence). The CDR3 spans 12 residues. CDR3 sequence reads: CASSPTGYGYTF. CDR3 coding DNA: TGTGCCAGTAGTCCGACAGGGTATGGCTACACCTTC.

On this clone: A clone one base away is much larger, so this may be a read error. The chain links TRBV7-3 to TRBJ2-3; D ambiguous. Germline V gene data show CDR1 as SGHTA and CDR2 as FQGTGA. The CDR3 contains 13 residues. The V and J ends lost 4 bases and 0 bases respectively, with 5 bases between them. CDR3 loop: CASSSTSTDTQYF. The CDR3 DNA sequence: TGTGCCAGCAGCTCGACTAGCACAGATACGCAGTATTTT.

This clone was found once. This chain joins TRBV2 and TRBJ1-1; a weak D match, TRBD1 (5 bases). Trimming took off 3 bases at V and 4 bases at J, with 9 bases between the two ends. Germline values: CDR1 SNHLY, CDR2 FYNNEI. This CDR3 has 13 residues. This CDR3 reads CASSDGGVTEAFF. CDR3 coding DNA: TGTGCCAGCAGTGACGGGGGGGTCACTGAAGCTTTCTTT.

The CDR3 loop is CASSPRTSVTGELFF. The CDR3 bases are TGTGCCAGCAGCCCAAGGACTAGCGTCACCGGGGAGCTGTTTTTT. V is TRBV9 and J is TRBJ2-2; 9 bases match TRBD2. Germline lookup yields CDR1 SGDLS and CDR2 YYNGEE. There are 15 residues in the CDR3. V lost 4 bases and J lost 4; bases outside the gene matches: 5. Looking up the rest from reference TRBV9 and TRBJ2-2 gives the full variable domain: DSGVTQTPKHLITATGQRVTLRCSPRSGDLSVYWYQQSLDQGLQFLIQYYNGEERAKGNILERFSAQQFPDLHSELNLSSLELGDSALYFCASSPRTSVTGELFFGEGSRLTVL.

Only one count was recorded for this clone. The chain links TRBV5-1 to TRBJ2-5; 9 positions agree with TRBD1. CDR3 size: 15 residues. V lost 1 base, J lost 3 bases, and 4 bases stayed unmatched. Germline lookup yields CDR1 SGHRS and CDR2 YFSETQ. The CDR3 nucleotides read TGCGCCAGCAGCTTGTTGGGACAGGGAAAAGAGACCCAGTACTTC. Protein: CASSLLGQGKETQYF.

The chain uses TRBV24-1 and TRBJ2-1; 7 bases match TRBD2. V lost 4 bases, J lost 0 bases, and 2 bases stayed unmatched. The CDR3 spans 15 residues. The germline V gene has CDR1 KGHDR and CDR2 SFDVKD. CDR3: CATSEGGSSYNEQFF. The CDR3 DNA reads as TGTGCCACCAGTGAAGGCGGGAGCTCCTACAATGAGCAGTTCTTC.

In its sample, this clone was seen many times. The V call is TRBV30, the J call TRBJ1-5; 7 bases align to TRBD1. The germline V gene encodes CDR1 GTSNPN and CDR2 SVGIG (reference sequence). The CDR3 totals 17 residues. Losses at the gene ends were 0 bases for V and 3 bases for J; bases not matched to a gene: 11. The CDR3 loop reads CAWSVRVGRGDNQPQHF. Written as DNA, the CDR3 is TGTGCCTGGAGTGTACGGGTTGGCAGGGGGGACAATCAGCCCCAGCATTTT.

The chain links TRBV3-1 (or the pseudogene TRBV3-2) to TRBJ2-2; 16 bases are shared with TRBD2. CDR3 length: 18 amino acids. Germline assignment: CDR1 LGHDT and CDR2 YNNKEL (reference sequence). The V and J ends lost 4 bases and 8 bases, in that order; junction bases with no gene match: 10. The CDR3 region has the DNA TGTGCCAGCAGCCCCTCCCCGGGACTAGCGGGGGGGCTAGGGGAGCTGTTTTTT. Translation: CASSPSPGLAGGLGELFF.

This clone was detected once. The chain recombines TRBV21-1 with TRBJ1-1; TRBD1, as called in the table, went unchecked against the DNA. TRBV21-1 has pseudogene status. This CDR3 is 14 amino acids long. The CDR3 reads CASRTGGLGTEAFF. CDR3 nucleotides: TGTGCCAGCAGGACAGGGGGCTTGGGCACTGAAGCTTTCTTT.

The V gene is TRBV5-1, the J gene TRBJ2-3, with D uncertain. CDR3 length: 13 residues. Germline CDR1 is SGHRS and CDR2 is YFSETQ. V gave up 5 bases and J gave up 2 bases, with 9 bases separating them. The DNA of the CDR3 is TGCGCCAGCAGACCCGACATCACAGATACGCAGTATTTT. It yields the protein CASRPDITDTQYF.

The J gene is TRBJ1-3, the V gene TRBV5-1, with no clear D. The CDR3 runs 14 residues. Germline lookup yields CDR1 SGHRS and CDR2 YFSETQ. V was clipped by 4 bases and J by 0 bases, with 8 bases between them. DNA of the CDR3: TGCGCCAGCAGCCCGGTACTCTCTGGAAACACCATATATTTT. This gives the protein CASSPVLSGNTIYF.

This sequence joins TRBV6-6 and TRBJ2-5; maybe TRBD2 (5 bases). V lost 5 bases, J lost 5 bases, and 12 bases lay in between. The CDR3 length is 13 residues. In germline, CDR1 is MNHNY, CDR2 SVGAGI (reference sequence). This chain's CDR3 is CASSPTGVETQYF. In DNA, the CDR3 is TGTGCCAGCAGTCCCACCGGGGTCGAGACCCAGTACTTC.

The rearrangement joins TRBV12-3 or TRBV12-4 to TRBJ2-3; D may be TRBD1 (5 bases). This CDR3 has 13 residues. Trimming pared 2 bases from V and 6 bases from J, leaving 9 bases between. The CDR3 DNA is TGTGCCAGCAGTTTATCTGCAGGGGATACGCAGTATTTT. As protein: CASSLSAGDTQYF.

The gene calls are TRBV7-8 and TRBJ2-5, with a tentative D call TRBD2 (6 bases). Per germline, CDR1 SGHVS and CDR2 FQNEAQ. V was pared by 5 bases and J by 5 bases, with 21 bases between. CDR3 length: 16 residues. CDR3 region: CASSPRDSGVGETQYF. CDR3 nucleotide sequence: TGTGCCAGCAGCCCTAGGGACTCGGGGGTGGGGGAGACCCAGTACTTC. The full variable domain, rest sourced from reference TRBV7-8 and TRBJ2-5, is GAGVSQSPRYKVAKRGQDVALRCDPISGHVSLFWYQQALGQGPEFLTYFQNEAQLDKSGLPSDRFFAERPEGSVSTLKIQRTQQEDSAVYLCASSPRDSGVGETQYFGPGTRLLVL.

This clone was found a few times. The CDR3 reads CASSRQGASYNSPLHF. The CDR3 DNA reads TGTGCCAGCAGCCGACAGGGGGCCTCCTATAATTCACCCCTCCACTTT. V is TRBV2 and J is TRBJ1-6, with 10 bases lining up with TRBD1. From germline, CDR1 is SNHLY and CDR2 FYNNEI. This CDR3 is built from 16 residues. The V gene end was trimmed by 6 bases and the J gene end by 0 bases; junction bases not matched to a gene: 2.